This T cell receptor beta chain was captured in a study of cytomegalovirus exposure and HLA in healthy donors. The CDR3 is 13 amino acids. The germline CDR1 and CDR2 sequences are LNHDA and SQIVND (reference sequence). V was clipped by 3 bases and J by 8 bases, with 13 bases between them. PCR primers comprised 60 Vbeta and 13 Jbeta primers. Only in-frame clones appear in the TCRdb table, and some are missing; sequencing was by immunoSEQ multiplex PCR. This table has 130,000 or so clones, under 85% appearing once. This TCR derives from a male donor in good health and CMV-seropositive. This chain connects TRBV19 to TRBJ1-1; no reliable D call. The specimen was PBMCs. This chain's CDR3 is CASSIEVALEAFF. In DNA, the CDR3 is TGTGCCAGTAGTATCGAGGTGGCGCTCGAAGCTTTCTTT.